This T cell receptor beta chain emerged from a study of radiotherapy plus CTLA-4 blockade in lung cancer. Overall study results and limits: Peripheral blood showed expansion of tumor-derived TCR clones after radiotherapy and ipilimumab.

CTLA-4 blockade with ipilimumab, together with focal radiation, was given to patients with chemo-refractory metastatic non-small-cell lung cancer. The CDR3 loop spans 12 amino acids. Germline V gene lookup returns CDR1 KGHSH and CDR2 LQKENI. V shed 3 bases and J shed 2 bases, with 4 bases lying between them. This clone was counted between two and nine times. The antigen is unknown. Clones were sequenced by immunoSEQ multiplex PCR, and TCRdb holds only the in-frame ones, with some missing. The table lists 25,000 to 40,000 clones, roughly 70% of them singletons. The sample was peripheral blood, taken from a patient treated with radiotherapy plus ipilimumab. This sequence joins TRBV18 and TRBJ2-5; D call uncertain. The origin of this receptor is a human donor with non-small cell lung cancer who had stable disease on radiotherapy plus ipilimumab. CDR3 loop: CASSPLQETQYF. CDR3 coding DNA: TGTGCCAGCTCACCGCTTCAAGAGACCCAGTACTTC.